These T cell receptor beta chains were read from a single sample in a study of blood T cell repertoires in COVID-19. Some clones are missing from TCRdb's copy, which holds only in-frame ones; the method was immunoSEQ multiplex PCR. The sample has 90,000 to 130,000 clones, over 75% seen once; the top ten hold 4% to 5%. The specimen was peripheral blood. The receptors shown here come from a woman in her seventies with acute or convalescent COVID-19. The conserved cysteine and the conserved F or W are not part of the CDR3 here. Not every row has a clone size; where given, it reads once, few, many or a size class.

>TRBV6-6|NA|TRBJ2-3
ASSLLQYRGRWDTQY
>TRBV18|NA|TRBJ1-1
ASSSHAGGQGGTEAF
>TRBV6-5|NA|TRBJ2-7
ASRLAVEYYEQY
>TRBV7-2|NA|TRBJ1-2
ASSSRTLGGEGYT
>TRBV19|NA|TRBJ2-5
ASSQPLAGKRETQY
>TRBV25-1|once|TRBJ1-6
ASRDERGDNSPLH
>TRBV13|NA|TRBJ1-2
ASSPQALYGYT
>TRBV4-2|NA|TRBJ2-1
ASSPGTSGEWEQF
>TRBV5-1|NA|TRBJ1-1
ASRDRRYTEAF
>TRBV2|NA|TRBJ2-1
ASNIGDRREQF
>TRBV7-2|NA|TRBJ2-3
ASSLRAGGSTDTQY
>TRBV14|NA|TRBJ2-3
ASSQELRDTQY
>TRBV19|NA|TRBJ2-1
ASSPLTSGGAYEQF
>TRBV25-1|NA|TRBJ1-5
ASSGQGDQPQH
>TRBV19|NA|TRBJ2-1
ASTPPGTSGYNEQF
>TRBV7-9|once|TRBJ1-4
ASSPGTDEKLF
>TRBV27|NA|TRBJ1-1
ASSPHQGAQAF
>TRBV29-1|NA|TRBJ1-2
SAGGTAASGYGYT
>TRBV7-9|NA|TRBJ2-1
ASSLARRGLQYEQF
>TRBV5-6|NA|TRBJ1-6
ASSPRRDNSPLH
>TRBV2|few|TRBJ2-2
ASRSGSGTGELF
>TRBV21-1|NA|TRBJ2-1
ASQTQGTSDNSYNEQF
>TRBV6-1|NA|TRBJ1-2
ASSEYQNYGYT
>TRBV5-4|NA|TRBJ2-3
ASSLELARTDTQY
>TRBV10-3|NA|TRBJ2-5
AISESMTGSQETQY
>TRBV20-1|NA|TRBJ2-7
SARGKQGSY
>TRBV28|NA|TRBJ2-2
ASRPRDRDPGELF
>TRBV6-2/TRBV6-3|NA|TRBJ1-4
ASSRGQGTRY
>TRBV28|NA|TRBJ1-5
ANAGGGNQPQH
>TRBV28|NA|TRBJ2-1
ASSDYGRGSYNEQF
>TRBV7-9|NA|TRBJ2-4
ASSLGAGKNIQY
>TRBV9|once|TRBJ1-5
ASSVGPYHRVSQPQH
>TRBV5-4|NA|TRBJ2-3
ASSPLAGATDTQY
>TRBV19|NA|TRBJ2-1
ASSAGTGIYNEQF
>TRBV18|NA|TRBJ2-1
ASSRGWSDEQF
>TRBV5-1|NA|TRBJ2-2
TSNSGGMDTGELF
>TRBV6-2/TRBV6-3|once|TRBJ2-3
ASNPGPGGTDTQY
>TRBV28|NA|TRBJ2-3
ASSLGLTSGSTDTQY
>TRBV2|NA|TRBJ1-3
ASRDWSSGNTIY
>TRBV28|NA|TRBJ1-3
ASTGGLAGNTIY
>TRBV4-1|NA|TRBJ1-1
ASSQAPNTEAF
>TRBV3-1/TRBV3-2|NA|TRBJ2-1
ASNVAGDSNEQF
>TRBV5-1|NA|TRBJ1-1
ASSLGGTDTEAF
>TRBV27|NA|TRBJ2-5
ASSLSRLDSMGQETQY
>TRBV28|NA|TRBJ2-2
ASSPAGSGKTGELF
>TRBV2|NA|TRBJ2-3
ASRARGATDTQY
>TRBV19|NA|TRBJ2-6
ASSGGSPSGANVLT